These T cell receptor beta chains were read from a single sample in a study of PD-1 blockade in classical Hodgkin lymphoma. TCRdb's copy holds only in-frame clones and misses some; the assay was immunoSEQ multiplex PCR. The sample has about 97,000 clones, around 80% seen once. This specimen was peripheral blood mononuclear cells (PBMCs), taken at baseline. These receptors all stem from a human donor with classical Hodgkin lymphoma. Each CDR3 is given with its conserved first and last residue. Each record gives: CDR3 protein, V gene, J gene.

CDR3: CASLTLGQYEAFF
V: TRBV6-1
J: TRBJ1-1

CDR3: CAISGSHGTGELFF
V: TRBV10-3
J: TRBJ2-2

CDR3: CASSLGGSYNEQFF
V: TRBV7-9
J: TRBJ2-1

CDR3: CASRTSGRINEQFF
V: TRBV5-4
J: TRBJ2-1

CDR3: CASAETGSDQPQHF
V: TRBV2
J: TRBJ1-5

CDR3: CASSEWAEAFF
V: TRBV6-1
J: TRBJ1-1

CDR3: CSVAGTGIGGGSTDTQYF
V: TRBV29-1
J: TRBJ2-3

CDR3: CASSLTAGGQGGYTF
V: TRBV7-6
J: TRBJ1-2

CDR3: CASSLLASTGELFF
V: TRBV5-1
J: TRBJ2-2

CDR3: CASSQHSGLVVGEQFF
V: TRBV14
J: TRBJ2-1

CDR3: CASSSWGSAGNTIYF
V: TRBV27
J: TRBJ1-3

CDR3: CASSEAAGGNTGELFF
V: TRBV6-1
J: TRBJ2-2

CDR3: CASSLVGGNTGELFF
V: TRBV7-8
J: TRBJ2-2

CDR3: CASSTGTDNSPLHF
V: TRBV10-1
J: TRBJ1-6

CDR3: CASSWDRPDSGNTIYF
V: TRBV7-2
J: TRBJ1-3

CDR3: CAISGDGSLAYEQYF
V: TRBV10-3
J: TRBJ2-7

CDR3: CASSKFSFSDIQYF
V: TRBV21-1
J: TRBJ2-4

CDR3: CASSLPNGYSGNTIYF
V: TRBV7-9
J: TRBJ1-3

CDR3: CASSPRGGNEQFF
V: TRBV7-8
J: TRBJ2-1

CDR3: CASSLAAGAVTDTQYF
V: TRBV28
J: TRBJ2-3

CDR3: CASSTPWGQGVTEAFF
V: TRBV19
J: TRBJ1-1

CDR3: CASSLAGLAAQETQYF
V: TRBV9
J: TRBJ2-5

CDR3: CASSGQGYEQYF
V: TRBV2
J: TRBJ2-7

CDR3: CASSFVGGTQETQYF
V: TRBV7-2
J: TRBJ2-5

CDR3: CASSVSGGAYGYTF
V: TRBV9
J: TRBJ1-2

CDR3: CASSRAGGPYEQYF
V: TRBV28
J: TRBJ2-7

CDR3: CASSPRVPAAGELFF
V: TRBV5-8
J: TRBJ2-2

CDR3: CASRGRDRLNEKLFF
V: TRBV19
J: TRBJ1-4

CDR3: CASSLGWGAYNEQFF
V: TRBV5-6
J: TRBJ2-1

CDR3: CASSPRGMPNEKLFF
V: TRBV18
J: TRBJ1-4

CDR3: CASSILGDPNQPQHF
V: TRBV19
J: TRBJ1-5

CDR3: CASSLRPSGIYEQYF
V: TRBV7-2
J: TRBJ2-7

CDR3: CASSASGVETQYF
V: TRBV28
J: TRBJ2-5

CDR3: CASSEVVPGGYTF
V: TRBV10-1
J: TRBJ1-2

CDR3: CASSVPTSGKSDTQYF
V: TRBV27
J: TRBJ2-3

CDR3: CASSPGGGAPHPFF
V: TRBV18
J: TRBJ1-1

CDR3: CASSSTSDNEQFF
V: TRBV18
J: TRBJ2-1

CDR3: CASSYYRGETQYF
V: TRBV6-5
J: TRBJ2-5

CDR3: CASSLGLAGDADTQYF
V: TRBV5-1
J: TRBJ2-3

CDR3: CSVRTREGGTSGRITYEQYF
V: TRBV29-1
J: TRBJ2-7

CDR3: CASSLLNVNTEAFF
V: TRBV28
J: TRBJ1-1

CDR3: CASRGTSGSYNEQFF
V: TRBV2
J: TRBJ2-1

CDR3: CASSIGLAGGGEQYF
V: TRBV19
J: TRBJ2-7

CDR3: CAIMRGENTDTQYF
V: TRBV10-3
J: TRBJ2-3

CDR3: CASTQRAGGYTF
V: TRBV6-6
J: TRBJ1-2